This T cell receptor (beta chain) was recovered during a study of blood T cell repertoires in COVID-19. About the research overall: Specimens from acute and convalescent COVID-19 originated in the United States, Italy and Spain. PBMCs, B-cell-depleted T cells, or T cells were the source of the cDNA or gDNA that made up the material.

The data were produced by immunoSEQ multiplex PCR, yet TCRdb's version contains in-frame clones alone and is incomplete. The table has 250,000 to 300,000 clones, approximately 90% seen once; the top ten hold about 3.5%. J gave up 5 bases and V 11 bases, and 14 bases lay outside the gene matches. CDR1 and CDR2 from the germline V gene are MNHEY and SVGAGI. The CDR3 sequence is 15 residues long. Source material: peripheral blood. The source of this sequence is a man between 18 and 29 years old with active or convalescent COVID-19. The chain employs TRBV6-5 and TRBJ1-4; 7 bases are a match to TRBD1. In nucleotides, the CDR3 is TGTGCCGTCCATCGAAGACAGGGCGAAAATGAAAAACTGTTTTTT. This encodes CAVHRRQGENEKLFF.